The sequence of this T cell receptor (beta chain) was determined in a study of identical twins. Study outcomes and limitations: Invariant populations such as MAIT and iNKT cells could partly muddle zero-insertion analyses. Within beta out-of-frame sequences, the excess sharing observed between twins was weaker. Cord blood beta clonotypes that were abundant carried fewer insertions, and memory repertoires showed no such trend.

TCRdb re-called the 5' RACE reads with MiXCR, one entry per CDR3 protein. This sample yields fewer than 550,000 distinct CDR3 sequences, of which around 15% are seen a single time; approximately 0.9% belongs to the top ten. This clonotype was picked up a small number of times. Antigen specificity is unknown. Deletions cut 3 bases from V and 0 bases from J, with 14 bases between. The length of the CDR3 is 17 residues. Every donor was a healthy Caucasian. These same data were also listed under a study on yellow fever vaccine responses in identical twins.

The sample consisted of CD4+ T cells sorted from blood. The genes are TRBV12-3 or TRBV12-4 and TRBJ2-2, with D possibly being TRBD2 (6 bases). The clonotype comes from a young woman in good health. The CDR3 sequence is CASSFYIGGSNTGELFF. CDR3 nucleotide sequence: TGTGCCAGCAGTTTTTATATCGGGGGTTCGAACACCGGGGAGCTGTTTTTT.